This T cell receptor beta chain was obtained from a study of glioma-infiltrating T cells. Remarks on this clonotype: Antigen unknown.

Regarding the study as a whole: CDR3 overlap between tissue and blood was very small. Tissue-blood divergence was below expectation in non-neoplastic patients, above in gliomas.

Using RNA template, CDR3s of TCR alpha and beta were amplified with iRepertoire arm-PCR. Input was roughly 85-450 ng of tissue mRNA or PBMC total RNA. One entry per CDR3 protein results from TCRdb running MiXCR on the multiplex PCR reads. The data contain about 93,000 distinct CDR3 sequences, roughly 40% of them seen just once; the ten biggest clones take up more than 30%. V was shortened by 2 bases and J by 7 bases, with 6 bases between the two germline ends. The length of the CDR3 is 13 residues. Germline V gene lookup returns CDR1 MGHRA and CDR2 YSYEKL. V is TRBV4-1 and J is TRBJ1-6; D is unclear. The specimen sequenced was glioma tissue, nonneoplastic brain tissue, or PBMCs (not recorded which). The sequence came from a human donor with low-grade glioma or glioblastoma, undergoing nonglioma brain surgery, or in good health (not recorded which). The CDR3 loop reads CASSQMKNSPLHF. CDR3 bases: TGCGCCAGCAGCCAAATGAAGAATTCACCCCTCCACTTT.